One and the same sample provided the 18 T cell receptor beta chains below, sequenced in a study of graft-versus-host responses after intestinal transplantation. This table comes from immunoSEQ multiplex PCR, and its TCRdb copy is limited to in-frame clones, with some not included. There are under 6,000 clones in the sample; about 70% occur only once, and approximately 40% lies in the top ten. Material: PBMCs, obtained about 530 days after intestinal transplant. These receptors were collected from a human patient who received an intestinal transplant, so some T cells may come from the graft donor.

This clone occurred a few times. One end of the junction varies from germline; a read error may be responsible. The CDR3 bases are TGTGCCAGCAGTAACTCTCTAGCGGGGGGGCCCGACATCTACGAGCAGTACTTC. Its protein is CASSNSLAGGPDIYEQYF. The genes are TRBV6-4 and TRBJ2-7; TRBD2 matches at 12 bases. The CDR3 is 18 residues long. Germline V CDR1 and CDR2: MRHNA, SNTAGT.

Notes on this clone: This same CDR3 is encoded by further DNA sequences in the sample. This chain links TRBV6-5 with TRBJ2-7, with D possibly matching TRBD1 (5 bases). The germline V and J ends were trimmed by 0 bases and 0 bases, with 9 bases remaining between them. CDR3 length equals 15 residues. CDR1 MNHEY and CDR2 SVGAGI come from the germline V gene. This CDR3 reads CASSYSDSSSYEQYF. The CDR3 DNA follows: TGTGCCAGCAGTTACTCTGACAGTTCCTCCTACGAGCAGTACTTC.

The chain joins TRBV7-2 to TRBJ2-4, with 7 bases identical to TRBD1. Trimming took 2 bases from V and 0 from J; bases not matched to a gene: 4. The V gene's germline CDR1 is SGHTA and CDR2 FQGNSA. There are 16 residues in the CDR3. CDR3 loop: CASSLSGTVAKNIQYF. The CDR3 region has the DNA TGTGCCAGCAGCTTATCCGGGACAGTAGCCAAAAACATTCAGTACTTC.

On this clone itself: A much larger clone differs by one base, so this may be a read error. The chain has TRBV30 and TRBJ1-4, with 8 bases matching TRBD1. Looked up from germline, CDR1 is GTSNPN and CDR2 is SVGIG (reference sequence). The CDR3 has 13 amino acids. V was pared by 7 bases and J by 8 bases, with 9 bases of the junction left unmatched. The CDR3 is CALTGTGSEKLFF. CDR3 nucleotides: TGTGCCTTGACCGGGACAGGAAGCGAAAAACTGTTTTTT. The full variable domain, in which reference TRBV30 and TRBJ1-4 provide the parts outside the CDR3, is SQTIHQWPATLVQPVGSPLSLECTVEGTSNPNLYWYRQAAGRGLQLLFYSVGIGQISSEVPQNLSASRPQDRQFILSSKKLLLSDSGFYLCALTGTGSEKLFFGSGTQLSVL.

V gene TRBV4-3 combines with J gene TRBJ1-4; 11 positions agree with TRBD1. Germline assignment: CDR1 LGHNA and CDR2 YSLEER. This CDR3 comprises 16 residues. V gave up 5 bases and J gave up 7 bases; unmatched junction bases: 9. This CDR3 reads CASSSRPGQGGEKLFF. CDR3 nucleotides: TGCGCCAGCAGCTCACGCCCGGGACAGGGGGGTGAAAAACTGTTTTTT.

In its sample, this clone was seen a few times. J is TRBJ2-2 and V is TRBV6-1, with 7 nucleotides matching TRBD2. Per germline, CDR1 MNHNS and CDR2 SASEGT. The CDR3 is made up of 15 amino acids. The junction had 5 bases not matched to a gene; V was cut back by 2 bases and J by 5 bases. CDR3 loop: CASSEWGTNTGELFF. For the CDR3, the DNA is TGTGCCAGCAGTGAATGGGGGACTAATACCGGGGAGCTGTTTTTT.

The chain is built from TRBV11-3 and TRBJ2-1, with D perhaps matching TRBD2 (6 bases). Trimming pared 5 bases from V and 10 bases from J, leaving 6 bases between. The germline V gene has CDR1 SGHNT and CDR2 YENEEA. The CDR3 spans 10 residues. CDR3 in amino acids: CASSGGEQFF. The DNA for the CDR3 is TGTGCCAGCAGCGGGGGGGAGCAGTTCTTC.

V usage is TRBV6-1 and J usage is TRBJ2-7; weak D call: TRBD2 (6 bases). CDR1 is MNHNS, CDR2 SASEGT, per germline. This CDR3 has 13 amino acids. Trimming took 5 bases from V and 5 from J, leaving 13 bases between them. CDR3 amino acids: CASSLGGVNEQYF. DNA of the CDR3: TGTGCCAGCAGTTTAGGAGGGGTAAACGAGCAGTACTTC.

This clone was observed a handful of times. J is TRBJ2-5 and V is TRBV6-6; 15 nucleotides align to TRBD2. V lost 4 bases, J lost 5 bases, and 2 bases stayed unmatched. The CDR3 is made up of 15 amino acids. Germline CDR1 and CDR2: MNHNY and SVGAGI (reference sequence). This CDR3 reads CASSWTSGGAETQYF. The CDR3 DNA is TGTGCCAGCAGTTGGACTAGCGGGGGGGCCGAGACCCAGTACTTC.

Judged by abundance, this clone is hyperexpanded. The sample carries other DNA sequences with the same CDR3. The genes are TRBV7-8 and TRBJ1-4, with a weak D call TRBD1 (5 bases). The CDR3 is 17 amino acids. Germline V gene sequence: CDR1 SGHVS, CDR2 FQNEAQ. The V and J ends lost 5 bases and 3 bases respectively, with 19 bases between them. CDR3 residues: CASSLLGLGPANEKLFF. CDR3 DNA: TGTGCCAGCAGCCTCCTGGGGTTGGGGCCGGCTAATGAAAAACTGTTTTTT.

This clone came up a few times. CDR3 loop: CASSLARQGARTEAFF. CDR3 nucleotide sequence: TGTGCCAGCAGCTTGGCCCGACAGGGGGCGCGGACTGAAGCTTTCTTT. V gene TRBV5-4 combines with J gene TRBJ1-1; 10 positions match TRBD1. This CDR3 is built from 16 residues. Looked up from germline, CDR1 is SGHNT and CDR2 is YYREEE (reference sequence). The ends lost 0 bases at V and 5 bases at J; junction bases unmatched: 7.

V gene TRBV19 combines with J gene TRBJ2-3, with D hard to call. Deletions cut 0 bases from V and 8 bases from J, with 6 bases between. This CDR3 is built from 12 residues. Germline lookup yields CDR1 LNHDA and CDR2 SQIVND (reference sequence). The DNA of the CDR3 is TGTGCCAGTAGTATAGAGGGCCCTACGCAGTATTTT. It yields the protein CASSIEGPTQYF.

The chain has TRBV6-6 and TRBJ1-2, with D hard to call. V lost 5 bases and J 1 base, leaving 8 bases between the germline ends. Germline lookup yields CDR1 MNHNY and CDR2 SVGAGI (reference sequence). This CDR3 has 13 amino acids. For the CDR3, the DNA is TGTGCCAGCAGTGGCGGATATAACTATGGCTACACCTTC. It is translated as CASSGGYNYGYTF.

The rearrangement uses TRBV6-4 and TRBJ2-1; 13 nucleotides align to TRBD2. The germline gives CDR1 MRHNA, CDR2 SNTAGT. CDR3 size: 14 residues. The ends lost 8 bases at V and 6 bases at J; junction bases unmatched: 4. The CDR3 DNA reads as TGTGCCAGCGCCGGGACTAGCGGGGCCAATGAGCAGTTCTTC. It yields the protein CASAGTSGANEQFF.

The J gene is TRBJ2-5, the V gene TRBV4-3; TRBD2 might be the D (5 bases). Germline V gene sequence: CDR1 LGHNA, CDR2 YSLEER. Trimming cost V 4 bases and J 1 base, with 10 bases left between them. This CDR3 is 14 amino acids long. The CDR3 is CASSREGVQETQYF. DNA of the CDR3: TGCGCCAGCAGCCGCGAGGGTGTCCAAGAGACCCAGTACTTC.

The chain's CDR3 is CASSLVSGGEYEQYF. In DNA form, the CDR3 reads TGTGCCAGCAGCTTAGTTAGCGGGGGGGAATACGAGCAGTACTTC. This sequence joins TRBV2 and TRBJ2-7, with 11 nucleotides matching TRBD2. Looked up from germline, CDR1 is SNHLY and CDR2 is FYNNEI. With 6 bases clipped from V and 4 bases from J, the junction kept 8 bases outside the gene matches. CDR3 size: 15 residues.

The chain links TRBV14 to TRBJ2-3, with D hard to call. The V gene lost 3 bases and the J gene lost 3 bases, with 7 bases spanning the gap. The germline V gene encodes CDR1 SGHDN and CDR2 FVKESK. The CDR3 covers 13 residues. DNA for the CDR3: TGTGCCAGCAGCCAGGTTTGGACAGATACGCAGTATTTT. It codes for CASSQVWTDTQYF.

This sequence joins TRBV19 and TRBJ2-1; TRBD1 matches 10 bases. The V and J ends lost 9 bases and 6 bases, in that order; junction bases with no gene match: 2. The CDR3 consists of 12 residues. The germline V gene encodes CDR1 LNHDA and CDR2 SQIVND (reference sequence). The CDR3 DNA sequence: TGTGCCAGCGGGACAGGGGTCAATGAGCAGTTCTTC. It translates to CASGTGVNEQFF.